These 23 T cell receptor beta chains share one sample of origin, sequenced in a study of CD8 T cells in Susac syndrome. With random hexamers, roughly 0.5 to 1 ug RNA was reverse transcribed. TCRdb recomputed calls from the immunoSEQ multiplex PCR reads with MiXCR, one row per CDR3 protein. This table has about 200,000 distinct CDR3 sequences, 85% to 95% appearing once. Sequenced material: CD4+ T cells from PBMCs. Source of these receptors: a human donor with multiple sclerosis.

The chain couples TRBV6-5 to TRBJ1-1, with no clear D. Germline V gene sequence: CDR1 MNHEY, CDR2 SVGAGI. The CDR3 covers 13 residues. V gave up 0 bases and J gave up 5 bases, with 7 bases separating them. CDR3 nucleotides: TGTGCCAGCAGTTACTCGAGAGTGACTGAAGCTTTCTTT. This sequence encodes CASSYSRVTEAFF.

The chain has TRBV11-2 and TRBJ1-6; TRBD1 matches 8 bases. After removal of 1 base from V and 6 bases from J, the junction contained 2 bases not matched to a gene. The CDR3 is made up of 15 amino acids. Germline V gives CDR1 SGHAT, CDR2 FQNNGV. CDR3 residues: CASSLADRGNSPLHF. DNA for the CDR3: TGTGCCAGCAGCTTAGCTGACAGGGGTAATTCACCCCTCCACTTT.

This clonotype was counted a single time. The rearrangement uses TRBV24-1 and TRBJ2-7; D is undetermined. Deletions cut 2 bases from V and 6 bases from J, with 13 bases between. This CDR3 is 14 amino acids long. Germline CDR1 is KGHDR and CDR2 is SFDVKD. CDR3 region: CATSDSVLVTEQYF. The CDR3 DNA reads TGTGCCACCAGTGATTCGGTACTTGTTACCGAGCAGTACTTC.

J is TRBJ2-3 and V is TRBV7-2; no reliable D call. Germline V CDR1 and CDR2: SGHTA, FQGNSA. Trimming removed 3 bases at V and 1 base at J, with 5 bases between. This CDR3 is 13 amino acids long. The CDR3 region is CASSLQGTDTQYF. CDR3 in DNA: TGTGCCAGCAGCTTGCAGGGCACAGATACGCAGTATTTT.

The chain combines TRBV9 with TRBJ2-1, with D perhaps being TRBD1 or TRBD2 (7 bases each). Germline V lookup: CDR1 SGDLS, CDR2 YYNGEE. Trimming took 0 bases from V and 4 from J, leaving 11 bases between them. The CDR3 sequence is 15 residues long. DNA for the CDR3: TGTGCCAGCAGCGTAGCAGGGGGGGGTTACAATGAGCAGTTCTTC. It codes for CASSVAGGGYNEQFF.

The chain links TRBV27 to TRBJ1-6; no clear D gene. With 6 bases removed from V and 0 bases from J, the gap between germline ends came to 9 bases. The CDR3 is made up of 15 amino acids. CDR1 is MNHEY, CDR2 SMNVEV, per germline (reference sequence). The CDR3 region has the DNA TGTGCCAGCAGCCAGGAGAGCTCCTATAATTCACCCCTCCACTTT. This sequence encodes CASSQESSYNSPLHF.

J is TRBJ1-2 and V is TRBV20-1; no definite D call. Per germline, CDR1 DFQATT and CDR2 SNEGSKA (reference sequence). This CDR3 contains 11 residues. V was cut by 2 bases and J by 8 bases, with 9 bases left in between. The CDR3 nucleotides are TGCAGTGCTAGAAGAGATTGGGGCTACACCTTC. It is translated as CSARRDWGYTF.

The chain recombines TRBV20-1 with TRBJ2-7; 8 bases agree with TRBD2. The V gene's germline CDR1 is DFQATT and CDR2 SNEGSKA (reference sequence). Trimming cost V 3 bases and J 1 base; bases outside gene matches: 5. CDR3 size: 14 residues. CDR3 protein: CSASFSGASYEQYF. The CDR3 DNA follows: TGCAGTGCTAGTTTTAGCGGGGCATCCTACGAGCAGTACTTC.

This chain connects TRBV20-1 to TRBJ2-3; unclear D gene. The germline V gene has CDR1 DFQATT and CDR2 SNEGSKA (reference sequence). V gave up 3 bases and J gave up 3 bases, with 7 bases separating them. This CDR3 region has 12 residues. The CDR3 protein is CSASLGTDTQYF. CDR3 nucleotide sequence: TGCAGTGCTAGTCTCGGGACAGATACGCAGTATTTT.

As for this clonotype: At one boundary the junction diverges from the germline segment, which might be a read error. This chain joins TRBV7-7 and TRBJ2-2, with 8 bases aligning to TRBD2. The CDR3 contains 16 residues. Looked up from germline, CDR1 is SSHAT and CDR2 is FNYEAQ (reference sequence). CDR3 nucleotides: TGTGCTAGCAGCCCTAGCGGGCGACCAAACACCGGGGAGCTGTTTTTT. The encoded protein is CASSPSGRPNTGELFF.

The V gene is TRBV29-1, the J gene TRBJ2-5; D remains unclear. The ends were cut back, 7 bases at V and 5 bases at J, with 14 bases in the middle. CDR1 and CDR2 (germline): SQVTM, ANQGSEA. The CDR3 extends over 12 amino acids. CDR3 residues: CSAAGRWETQYF. The DNA for the CDR3 is TGCAGCGCCGCAGGACGATGGGAGACCCAGTACTTC.

The rearrangement uses TRBV29-1 and TRBJ2-5, with a weak D call TRBD2 (7 bases). V was shortened by 6 bases and J by 7 bases, with 21 bases between the two germline ends. The CDR3 contains 14 residues. In germline, CDR1 is SQVTM, CDR2 ANQGSEA. The CDR3 loop reads CSVPRGAQFGTQYF. CDR3 sequence (DNA): TGCAGCGTGCCTCGGGGGGCGCAATTTGGGACCCAGTACTTC.

The chain employs TRBV20-1 and TRBJ2-1; TRBD2 agrees at 14 bases. V shed 6 bases, J shed 0 bases, and the junction held 13 bases outside the gene matches. The CDR3 has 19 amino acids. Germline V gene sequence: CDR1 DFQATT, CDR2 SNEGSKA (reference sequence). CDR3 region: CSALSPGLAGELSYNEQFF. The CDR3 coding sequence is TGCAGTGCGCTCTCCCCGGGACTAGCGGGGGAGCTCTCCTACAATGAGCAGTTCTTC.

The chain is built from TRBV12-3 or TRBV12-4 and TRBJ2-5; TRBD2 might be the D (5 bases). This CDR3 has 14 residues. Trimming removed 4 bases at V and 6 bases at J, with 15 bases between. The DNA for the CDR3 is TGTGCCAGCAGTTCAGATTTGCGGGCGAAGACCCAGTACTTC. Protein product: CASSSDLRAKTQYF.

The gene calls are TRBV20-1 and TRBJ2-5; perhaps TRBD2 as D (6 bases). Germline assignment: CDR1 DFQATT and CDR2 SNEGSKA (reference sequence). Deletions cut 6 bases from V and 5 bases from J, with 16 bases between. CDR3 size: 13 residues. CDR3 sequence reads: CSAMSGVGETQYF. CDR3 coding DNA: TGCAGTGCCATGTCGGGGGTAGGGGAGACCCAGTACTTC.

This clonotype appeared a few times. This chain uses TRBV30 with TRBJ1-1; D remains unclear. With 0 bases removed from V and 3 bases from J, the gap between germline ends came to 8 bases. From germline, CDR1 is GTSNPN and CDR2 SVGIG (reference sequence). CDR3 length equals 13 residues. Here the CDR3 reads CAWSVSLDTEAFF. In DNA, the CDR3 is TGTGCCTGGAGTGTCAGTCTGGACACTGAAGCTTTCTTT.

The CDR3 DNA is TGTGCTAGTGGTTTGCTAGGGGGCTATGGCTACACCTTC. This encodes CASGLLGGYGYTF. The chain carries TRBV12-5 and TRBJ1-2; tentatively, D is TRBD1 (6 bases). The V gene lost 2 bases and the J gene lost 4 bases, with 8 bases spanning the gap. Germline-derived CDR1 and CDR2 are LGHNT and FRNRAP. The CDR3 contains 13 residues.

The chain carries TRBV12-3 or TRBV12-4 and TRBJ1-1; the match to TRBD1 covers 8 bases. The CDR3 is 16 amino acids. The junction had 7 bases not matched to a gene; V was cut back by 3 bases and J by 1 base. Here the CDR3 DNA reads TGTGCCAGCAGTTTGGGGATCGGACAGGGGAACACTGAAGCTTTCTTT. It yields the protein CASSLGIGQGNTEAFF.

V and J are TRBV7-9 and TRBJ1-2; D remains ambiguous. The CDR3 totals 14 residues. Trimming took off 0 bases at V and 3 bases at J, with 8 bases between the two ends. Germline V gives CDR1 SEHNR, CDR2 FQNEAQ (reference sequence). The DNA for the CDR3 is TGTGCCAGCAGCTTAGCAGCAGCATACTATGGCTACACCTTC. Its protein is CASSLAAAYYGYTF. Full variable domain (remainder filled in from reference TRBV7-9 and TRBJ1-2): DTGVSQNPRHKITKRGQNVTFRCDPISEHNRLYWYRQTLGQGPEFLTYFQNEAQLEKSRLLSDRFSAERPKGSFSTLEIQRTEQGDSAMYLCASSLAAAYYGYTFGSGTRLTVV.

V usage is TRBV20-1 and J usage is TRBJ1-5; TRBD1 agrees at 9 bases. The V and J ends lost 3 bases and 4 bases, in that order; junction bases with no gene match: 7. The CDR3 extends over 15 amino acids. Germline V gene lookup returns CDR1 DFQATT and CDR2 SNEGSKA (reference sequence). This CDR3 is CSARLQGAGNQPQHF. CDR3 DNA: TGCAGTGCTAGGCTACAGGGGGCAGGGAATCAGCCCCAGCATTTT.

The J gene is TRBJ1-1, the V gene TRBV29-1; no reliable D call. In germline, CDR1 is SQVTM, CDR2 ANQGSEA. The CDR3 consists of 14 residues. V was clipped by 6 bases and J by 5 bases, with 19 bases between them. The CDR3 DNA sequence: TGCAGCGTGACCATGAGGGTTAGCGGAACTGAAGCTTTCTTT. Protein sequence: CSVTMRVSGTEAFF.

V gene TRBV4-2 combines with J gene TRBJ2-3, with D possibly matching TRBD2 (5 bases). In germline, CDR1 is LGHNA, CDR2 YNFKEQ. The germline V and J ends were trimmed by 0 bases and 0 bases, with 16 bases remaining between them. There are 18 residues in the CDR3. CDR3 residues: CASSQDRFDYPSTDTQYF. The CDR3 coding sequence is TGTGCCAGCAGCCAAGATAGGTTCGACTATCCAAGCACAGATACGCAGTATTTT.

This chain connects TRBV14 to TRBJ2-7, with 11 positions matching TRBD1. In germline, CDR1 is SGHDN, CDR2 FVKESK. J gave up 6 bases and V 3 bases, and 1 base lay outside the gene matches. The CDR3 covers 13 residues. The CDR3 region has the DNA TGTGCCAGCAGCCACGGGACAGGGGGCGAGCAGTACTTC. As protein: CASSHGTGGEQYF.